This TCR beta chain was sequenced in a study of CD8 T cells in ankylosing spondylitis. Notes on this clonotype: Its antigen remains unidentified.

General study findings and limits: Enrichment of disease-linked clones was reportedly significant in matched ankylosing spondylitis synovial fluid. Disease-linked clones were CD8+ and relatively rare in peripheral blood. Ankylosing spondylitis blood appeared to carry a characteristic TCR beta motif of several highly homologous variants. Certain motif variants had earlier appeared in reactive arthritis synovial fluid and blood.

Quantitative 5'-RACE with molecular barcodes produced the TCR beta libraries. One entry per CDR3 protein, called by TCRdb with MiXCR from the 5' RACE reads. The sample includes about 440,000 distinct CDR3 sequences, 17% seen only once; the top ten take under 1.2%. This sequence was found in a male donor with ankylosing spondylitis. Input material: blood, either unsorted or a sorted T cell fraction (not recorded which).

DNA of the CDR3: TGCAGCGCCCTAAGGGGGAGGGCGACAGATACGCAGTATTTT. Translated, it gives CSALRGRATDTQYF. This chain links TRBV20-1 with TRBJ2-3, with D perhaps TRBD2 (7 bases). Germline V lookup: CDR1 DFQATT, CDR2 SNEGSKA (reference sequence). The CDR3 covers 14 residues.